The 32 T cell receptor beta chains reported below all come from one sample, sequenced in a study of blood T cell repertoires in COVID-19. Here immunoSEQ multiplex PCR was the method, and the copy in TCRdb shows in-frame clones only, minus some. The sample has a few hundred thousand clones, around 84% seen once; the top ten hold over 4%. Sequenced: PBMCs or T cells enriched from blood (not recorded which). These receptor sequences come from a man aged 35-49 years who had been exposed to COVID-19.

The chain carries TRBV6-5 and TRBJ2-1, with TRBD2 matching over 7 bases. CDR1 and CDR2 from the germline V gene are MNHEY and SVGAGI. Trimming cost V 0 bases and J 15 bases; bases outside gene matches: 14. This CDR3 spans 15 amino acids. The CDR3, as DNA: TGTGCCAGCAGTTACTCTAGGGCTAGCGGCGACGTTCTGTTCTTC. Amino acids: CASSYSRASGDVLFF.

The CDR3 reads CASSESATIPKLFF. The CDR3 nucleotides read TGTGCCAGCAGTGAATCAGCTACTATTCCAAAACTGTTTTTT. This chain joins TRBV2 and TRBJ1-4; no firm D call. The CDR3 loop spans 14 amino acids. V was trimmed by 2 bases and J by 10 bases, leaving 14 bases between them. Germline V gene sequence: CDR1 SNHLY, CDR2 FYNNEI.

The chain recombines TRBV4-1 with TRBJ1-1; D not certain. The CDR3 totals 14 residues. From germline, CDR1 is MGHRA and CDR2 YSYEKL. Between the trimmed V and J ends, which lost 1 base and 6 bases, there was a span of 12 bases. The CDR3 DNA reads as TGCGCCAGCAGCCAAGGCCGTGGGAGGTCTGAAGCTTTCTTT. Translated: CASSQGRGRSEAFF.

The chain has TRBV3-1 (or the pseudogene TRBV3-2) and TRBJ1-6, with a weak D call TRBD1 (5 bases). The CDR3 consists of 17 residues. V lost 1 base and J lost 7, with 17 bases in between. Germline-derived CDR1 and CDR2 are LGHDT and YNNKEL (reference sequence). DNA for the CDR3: TGTGCCAGCAGCCAAGCCCCAGGGCGAGTTCGAAATTCACCCCTCCACTTT. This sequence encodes CASSQAPGRVRNSPLHF.

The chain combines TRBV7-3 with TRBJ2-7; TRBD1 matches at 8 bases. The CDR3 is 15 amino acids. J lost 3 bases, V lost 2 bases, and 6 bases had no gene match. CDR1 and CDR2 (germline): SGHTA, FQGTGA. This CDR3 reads CASSLHQGAFYEQYF. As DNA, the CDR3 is TGTGCCAGCAGCTTACACCAGGGGGCGTTCTACGAGCAGTACTTC.

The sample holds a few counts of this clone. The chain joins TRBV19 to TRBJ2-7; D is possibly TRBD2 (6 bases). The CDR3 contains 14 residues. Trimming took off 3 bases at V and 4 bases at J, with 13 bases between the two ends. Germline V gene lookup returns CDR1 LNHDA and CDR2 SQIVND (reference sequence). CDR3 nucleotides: TGTGCCAGTAGTATTGATTCCGGGAGATACGAGCAGTACTTC. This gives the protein CASSIDSGRYEQYF.

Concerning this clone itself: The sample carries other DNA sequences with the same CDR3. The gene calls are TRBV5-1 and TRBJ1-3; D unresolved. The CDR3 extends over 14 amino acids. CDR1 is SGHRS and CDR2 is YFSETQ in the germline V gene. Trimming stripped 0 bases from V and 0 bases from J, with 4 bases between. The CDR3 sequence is CASSLGSSGNTIYF. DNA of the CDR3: TGCGCCAGCAGCTTGGGCAGCTCTGGAAACACCATATATTTT.

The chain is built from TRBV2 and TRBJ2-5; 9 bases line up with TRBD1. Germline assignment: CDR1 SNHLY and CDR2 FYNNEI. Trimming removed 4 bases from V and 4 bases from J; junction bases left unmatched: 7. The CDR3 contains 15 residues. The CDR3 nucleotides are TGTGCCAGCAGTGGGGACAGGGCCGGCGGAGAGACCCAGTACTTC. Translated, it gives CASSGDRAGGETQYF.

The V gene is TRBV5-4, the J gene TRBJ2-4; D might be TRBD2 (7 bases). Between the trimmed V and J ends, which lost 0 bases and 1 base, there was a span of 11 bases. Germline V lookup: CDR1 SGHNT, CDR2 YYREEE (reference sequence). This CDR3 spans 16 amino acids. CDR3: CASSLGGGTAKNIQYF. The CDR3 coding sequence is TGTGCCAGCAGCTTGGGGGGGGGCACGGCCAAAAACATTCAGTACTTC.

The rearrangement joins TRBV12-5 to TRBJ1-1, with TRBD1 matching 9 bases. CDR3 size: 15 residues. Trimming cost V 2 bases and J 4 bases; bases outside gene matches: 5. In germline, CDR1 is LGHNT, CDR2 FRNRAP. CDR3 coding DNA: TGTGCTAGTGGTTTGTACGACAGGGGGGCCACTGAAGCTTTCTTT. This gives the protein CASGLYDRGATEAFF.

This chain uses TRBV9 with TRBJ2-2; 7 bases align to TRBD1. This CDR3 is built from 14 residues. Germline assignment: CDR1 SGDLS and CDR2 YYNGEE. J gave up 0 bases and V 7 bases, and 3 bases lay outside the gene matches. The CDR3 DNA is TGTGCCAGCGAGGACAGGACGAACACCGGGGAGCTGTTTTTT. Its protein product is CASEDRTNTGELFF.

For the CDR3, the DNA is TGTGCCAGCAGCGTAGTAGCGGGAGGGGATACGCAGTATTTT. Translating gives CASSVVAGGDTQYF. V and J are TRBV9 and TRBJ2-3, with 11 bases aligning to TRBD2. Trimming took 0 bases from V and 6 from J; bases not matched to a gene: 0. The CDR3 sequence is 14 residues long. Germline V gene data show CDR1 as SGDLS and CDR2 as YYNGEE. Together with reference TRBV9 and TRBJ2-3, the CDR3 gives the full variable domain: DSGVTQTPKHLITATGQRVTLRCSPRSGDLSVYWYQQSLDQGLQFLIQYYNGEERAKGNILERFSAQQFPDLHSELNLSSLELGDSALYFCASSVVAGGDTQYFGPGTRLTVL.

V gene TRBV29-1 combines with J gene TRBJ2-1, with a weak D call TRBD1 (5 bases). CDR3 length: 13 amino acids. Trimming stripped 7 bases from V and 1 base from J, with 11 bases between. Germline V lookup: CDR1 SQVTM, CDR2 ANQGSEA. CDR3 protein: CSAPTESYNEQFF. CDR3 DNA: TGCAGCGCACCGACAGAATCCTACAATGAGCAGTTCTTC.

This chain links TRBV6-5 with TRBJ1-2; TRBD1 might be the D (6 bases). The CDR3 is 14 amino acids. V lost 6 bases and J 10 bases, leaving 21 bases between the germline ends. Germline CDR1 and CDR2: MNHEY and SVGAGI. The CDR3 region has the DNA TGTGCCAGCAGACTCGCGGGGGGGCGCGAGGTCTACACCTTC. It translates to CASRLAGGREVYTF.

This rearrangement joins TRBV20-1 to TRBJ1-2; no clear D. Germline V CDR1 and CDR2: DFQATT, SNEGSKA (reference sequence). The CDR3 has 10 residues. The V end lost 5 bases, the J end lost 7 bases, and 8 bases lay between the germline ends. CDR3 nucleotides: TGCAGTGCTTACGGGAGTGGCTACACCTTC. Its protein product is CSAYGSGYTF.

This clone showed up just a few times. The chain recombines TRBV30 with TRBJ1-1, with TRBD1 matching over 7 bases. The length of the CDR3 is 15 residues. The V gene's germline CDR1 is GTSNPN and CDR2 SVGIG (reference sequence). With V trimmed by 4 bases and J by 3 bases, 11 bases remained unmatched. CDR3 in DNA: TGTGCCTGGATCCTCTGGACAGGATGGGACACTGAAGCTTTCTTT. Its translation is CAWILWTGWDTEAFF.

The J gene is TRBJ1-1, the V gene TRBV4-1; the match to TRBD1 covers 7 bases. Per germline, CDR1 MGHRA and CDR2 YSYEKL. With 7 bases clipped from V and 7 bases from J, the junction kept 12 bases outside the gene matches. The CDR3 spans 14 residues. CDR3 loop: CASNLIPGTDEAFF. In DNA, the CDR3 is TGCGCCAGCAACCTAATTCCCGGGACAGATGAAGCTTTCTTT.

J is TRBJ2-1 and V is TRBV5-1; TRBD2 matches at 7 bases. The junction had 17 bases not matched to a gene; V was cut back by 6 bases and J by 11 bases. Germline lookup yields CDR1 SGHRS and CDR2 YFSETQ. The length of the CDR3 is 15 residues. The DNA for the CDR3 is TGCGCCAGCACCCCCGGGGCGGGAGCCGCTCCCCAGCAGTTCTTC. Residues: CASTPGAGAAPQQFF.

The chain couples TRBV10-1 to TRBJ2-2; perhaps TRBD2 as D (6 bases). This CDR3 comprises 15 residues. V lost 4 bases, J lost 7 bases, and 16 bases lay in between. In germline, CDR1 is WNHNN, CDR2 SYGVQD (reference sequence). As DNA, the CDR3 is TGCGCCAGCAGTGTCGCGGGATCGATCGGCGGGGAGCTGTTTTTT. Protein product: CASSVAGSIGGELFF.

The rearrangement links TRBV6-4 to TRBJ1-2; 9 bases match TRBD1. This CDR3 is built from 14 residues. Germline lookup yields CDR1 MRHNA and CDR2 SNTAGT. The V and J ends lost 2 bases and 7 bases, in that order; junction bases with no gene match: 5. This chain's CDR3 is CASSDAQGAGGYTF. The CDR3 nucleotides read TGTGCCAGCAGTGACGCACAGGGGGCAGGTGGCTACACCTTC.

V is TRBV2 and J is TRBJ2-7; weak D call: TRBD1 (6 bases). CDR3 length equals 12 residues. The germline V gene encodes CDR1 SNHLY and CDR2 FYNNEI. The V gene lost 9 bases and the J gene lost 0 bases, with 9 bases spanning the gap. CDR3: CASYRVSYEQYF. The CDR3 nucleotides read TGTGCCAGTTACAGGGTCTCCTACGAGCAGTACTTC.

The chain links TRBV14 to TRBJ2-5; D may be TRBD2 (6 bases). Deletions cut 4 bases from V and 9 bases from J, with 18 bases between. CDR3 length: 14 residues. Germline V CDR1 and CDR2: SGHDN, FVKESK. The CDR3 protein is CASSPRRGPGAQYF. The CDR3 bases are TGTGCCAGCAGCCCCCGACGAGGACCGGGGGCCCAGTACTTC. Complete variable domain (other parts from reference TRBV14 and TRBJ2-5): EAGVTQFPSHSVIEKGQTVTLRCDPISGHDNLYWYRRVMGKEIKFLLHFVKESKQDESGMPNNRFLAERTGGTYSTLKVQPAELEDSGVYFCASSPRRGPGAQYFGPGTRLLVL.

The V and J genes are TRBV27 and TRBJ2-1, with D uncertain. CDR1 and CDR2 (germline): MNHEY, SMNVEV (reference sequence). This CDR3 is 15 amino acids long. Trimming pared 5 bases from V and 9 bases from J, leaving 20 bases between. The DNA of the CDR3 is TGTGCCAGCAGTACCCTAGAAAGCGAAATTGGTGAGCAGTTCTTC. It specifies CASSTLESEIGEQFF.

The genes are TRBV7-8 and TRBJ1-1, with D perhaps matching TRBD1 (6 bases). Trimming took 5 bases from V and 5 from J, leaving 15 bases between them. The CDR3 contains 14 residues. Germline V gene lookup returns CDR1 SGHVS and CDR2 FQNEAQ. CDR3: CASSRLGAGTEAFF. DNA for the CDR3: TGTGCCAGCAGCCGTCTGGGGGCCGGGACTGAAGCTTTCTTT.

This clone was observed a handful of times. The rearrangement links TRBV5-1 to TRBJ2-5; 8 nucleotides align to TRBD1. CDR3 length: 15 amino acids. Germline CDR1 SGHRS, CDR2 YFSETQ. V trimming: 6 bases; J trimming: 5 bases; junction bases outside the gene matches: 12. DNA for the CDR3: TGCGCCAGCACCCGGGACAGGCCTTTCGAGGAGACCCAGTACTTC. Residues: CASTRDRPFEETQYF.

The CDR3 nucleotides are TGTGCCAGCAGTCTACGACTAGCGGGTAATCACGAGCAGTACTTC. Translation: CASSLRLAGNHEQYF. This sequence joins TRBV27 and TRBJ2-7, with 10 bases matching TRBD2. Trimming took 5 bases from V and 5 from J; bases not matched to a gene: 9. The germline CDR1 and CDR2 sequences are MNHEY and SMNVEV (reference sequence). The CDR3 has 15 amino acids.

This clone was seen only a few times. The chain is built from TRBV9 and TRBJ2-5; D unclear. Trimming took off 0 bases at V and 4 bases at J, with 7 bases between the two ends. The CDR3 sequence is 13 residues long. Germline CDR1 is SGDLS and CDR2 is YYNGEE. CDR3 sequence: CASSVGSRETQYF. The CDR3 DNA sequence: TGTGCCAGCAGCGTAGGAAGCCGAGAGACCCAGTACTTC.

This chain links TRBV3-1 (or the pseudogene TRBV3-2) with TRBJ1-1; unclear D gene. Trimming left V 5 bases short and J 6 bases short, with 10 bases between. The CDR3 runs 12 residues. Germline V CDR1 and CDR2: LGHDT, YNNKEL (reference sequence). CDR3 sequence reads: CASSARSAEAFF. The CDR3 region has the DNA TGTGCCAGCAGCGCGCGGAGCGCTGAAGCTTTCTTT.

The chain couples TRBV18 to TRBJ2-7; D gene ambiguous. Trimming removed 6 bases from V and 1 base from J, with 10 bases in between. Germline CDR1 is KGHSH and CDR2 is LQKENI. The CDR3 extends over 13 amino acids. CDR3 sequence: CASSETQSYEQYF. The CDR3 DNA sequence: TGTGCCAGCTCCGAGACTCAATCCTACGAGCAGTACTTC.

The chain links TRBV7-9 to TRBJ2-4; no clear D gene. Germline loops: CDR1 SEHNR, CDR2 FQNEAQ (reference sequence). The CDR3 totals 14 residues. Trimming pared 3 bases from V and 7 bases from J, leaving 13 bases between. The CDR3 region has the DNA TGTGCCAGCAGCTTCGAGCAGGTTGGGAACATTCAGTACTTC. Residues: CASSFEQVGNIQYF.

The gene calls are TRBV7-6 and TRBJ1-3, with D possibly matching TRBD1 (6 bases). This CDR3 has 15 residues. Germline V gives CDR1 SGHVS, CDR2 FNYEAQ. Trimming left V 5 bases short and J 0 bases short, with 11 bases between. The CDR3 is CASSPGQTSGNTIYF. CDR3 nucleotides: TGTGCCAGCAGCCCGGGACAAACCTCTGGAAACACCATATATTTT. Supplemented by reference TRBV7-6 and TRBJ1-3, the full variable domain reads GAGVSQSPRYKVTKRGQDVALRCDPISGHVSLYWYRQALGQGPEFLTYFNYEAQQDKSGLPNDRFSAERPEGSISTLTIQRTEQRDSAMYRCASSPGQTSGNTIYFGEGSWLTVV.

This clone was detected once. CDR3 bases: TGCGCCAGCAGTGAGTCGGACAGGGTCGAGCAGTACTTC. It translates to CASSESDRVEQYF. The chain is built from TRBV10-2 and TRBJ2-7; TRBD1 agrees at 8 bases. This CDR3 comprises 13 residues. Germline lookup yields CDR1 WSHSY and CDR2 SAAADI. The V and J ends lost 0 bases and 6 bases, in that order; junction bases with no gene match: 1.